These 30 T cell receptor beta chains originate from one sample sequenced in a study of blood T cell repertoires in COVID-19. Sequencing used immunoSEQ multiplex PCR; TCRdb keeps in-frame clones, though not all of them. The sample holds fewer than 150,000 clones, almost 90% seen once. Sequenced: peripheral blood. The source is a woman aged 55-69 years with COVID-19, enrolled during active disease.

The chain uses TRBV5-4 and TRBJ1-1; D is possibly TRBD1 (5 bases). The CDR3 is 15 amino acids. V lost 0 bases and J 5 bases, leaving 14 bases between the germline ends. Germline CDR1 SGHNT, CDR2 YYREEE (reference sequence). The CDR3 reads CASSLARGRWTEAFF. The CDR3 DNA is TGTGCCAGCAGCTTGGCTAGGGGCCGTTGGACTGAAGCTTTCTTT.

The rearrangement links TRBV3-1 (or the pseudogene TRBV3-2) to TRBJ1-1; 7 bases match TRBD1. Per the germline V gene, CDR1 is LGHDT and CDR2 is YNNKEL (reference sequence). This CDR3 is built from 14 residues. The V gene end was trimmed by 4 bases and the J gene end by 5 bases; junction bases not matched to a gene: 7. CDR3 nucleotides: TGTGCCAGCAGCCTCGGACAGGCGGCGACTGAAGCTTTCTTT. Amino acid sequence: CASSLGQAATEAFF.

CDR3 in amino acids: CASSQDRPGQGGETQYF. The CDR3 DNA reads TGCGCCAGCAGCCAAGATCGCCCGGGACAGGGCGGGGAGACCCAGTACTTC. This chain links TRBV4-3 with TRBJ2-5, with 9 bases matching TRBD1. This CDR3 has 17 residues. With V trimmed by 0 bases and J by 5 bases, 10 bases remained unmatched. CDR1 is LGHNA, CDR2 YSLEER, per germline.

The chain has TRBV6-2 or TRBV6-3 and TRBJ1-2; TRBD1 matches 8 bases. CDR3 length: 15 residues. The V and J ends lost 3 bases and 4 bases, in that order; junction bases with no gene match: 7. The germline CDR1 and CDR2 sequences are MNHEY and SVGEGT. CDR3 sequence (DNA): TGTGCCAGCAGTTATACGGACAGGGCCCTCTATGGCTACACCTTC. The encoded protein is CASSYTDRALYGYTF.

CDR3 sequence reads: CASSRTSGGAVVNEQFF. The CDR3, as DNA: TGTGCCAGCAGCCGGACTAGCGGGGGGGCCGTCGTGAATGAGCAGTTCTTC. The chain employs TRBV7-2 and TRBJ2-1; 15 bases are shared with TRBD2. This CDR3 has 17 residues. Per germline, CDR1 SGHTA and CDR2 FQGNSA. V lost 5 bases to trimming and J lost 7 bases; unmatched junction nucleotides: 9.

This chain uses TRBV10-2 with TRBJ2-7; 8 nucleotides align to TRBD2. V shed 4 bases and J 2 bases; nucleotides not matched to a gene: 4. Germline CDR1 reads WSHSY; CDR2 reads SAAADI. The CDR3 has 14 residues. In DNA, the CDR3 is TGCGCCAGCAGTGTTGTCGGGGGGGCCTACGAGCAGTACTTC. This sequence encodes CASSVVGGAYEQYF.

The chain joins TRBV29-1 to TRBJ1-4, with a weak D call TRBD1 (6 bases). The V end lost 7 bases, the J end lost 8 bases, and 8 bases lay between the germline ends. CDR3 length: 10 amino acids. CDR1 and CDR2 (germline): SQVTM, ANQGSEA. This CDR3 is CSAGVEKLFF. The CDR3 nucleotides are TGCAGCGCAGGGGTAGAAAAACTGTTTTTT.

The chain carries TRBV29-1 and TRBJ2-3; 8 nucleotides align to TRBD1. This CDR3 has 14 residues. J gave up 4 bases and V 6 bases, and 9 bases lay outside the gene matches. Germline CDR1 reads SQVTM; CDR2 reads ANQGSEA. CDR3 sequence: CSVTGATLPDTQYF. Here the CDR3 DNA reads TGCAGCGTGACAGGGGCGACGCTTCCAGATACGCAGTATTTT.

The V call is TRBV5-3, the J call TRBJ1-5, with no clear D. TRBV5-3 is treated as an ORF (open reading frame) with a function not yet certain. Trimming pared 0 bases from V and 7 bases from J, leaving 8 bases between. There are 13 residues in the CDR3. The CDR3 sequence is CARSLEAGQPQHF. In DNA form, the CDR3 reads TGTGCCAGAAGCTTGGAGGCGGGGCAGCCCCAGCATTTT.

This chain uses TRBV7-3 with TRBJ2-3; 15 bases line up with TRBD2. Germline V gives CDR1 SGHTA, CDR2 FQGTGA. This CDR3 contains 15 residues. V lost 5 bases to trimming and J lost 5 bases; unmatched junction nucleotides: 2. The CDR3 coding sequence is TGTGCCAGCAGCCCGGGACTAGCGGGGGGAGATACGCAGTATTTT. Amino acids: CASSPGLAGGDTQYF.

This chain connects TRBV12-3 or TRBV12-4 to TRBJ1-2; possibly TRBD1 for D (5 bases). This CDR3 has 12 residues. V was cut by 3 bases and J by 4 bases, with 6 bases left in between. In DNA, the CDR3 is TGTGCCAGCAGTTTTGGGGCCTATGGCTACACCTTC. It yields the protein CASSFGAYGYTF.

V usage is TRBV15 and J usage is TRBJ2-7; 9 bases align to TRBD1. Germline V gives CDR1 LNHNV, CDR2 YYDKDF (reference sequence). The V segment lost 2 bases and the J segment 3 bases; nucleotides outside the gene matches: 8. CDR3 length equals 16 residues. The CDR3, as DNA: TGTGCCACCAGCAGACCTGACAGGGGGTTAATCTACGAGCAGTACTTC. The encoded protein is CATSRPDRGLIYEQYF.

The V gene is TRBV5-6, the J gene TRBJ1-5; 9 bases map to TRBD1. The CDR3 sequence is 16 residues long. Germline-derived CDR1 and CDR2 are SGHDT and YYEEEE. The trim removed 0 bases at V and 1 base at J, leaving 2 bases unmatched. This chain's CDR3 is CASSLDRGRSNQPQHF. The CDR3 region has the DNA TGTGCCAGCAGCTTGGACAGGGGGCGGAGCAATCAGCCCCAGCATTTT.

The chain recombines TRBV5-1 with TRBJ1-2; TRBD1 agrees at 8 bases. V shed 4 bases and J 7 bases; nucleotides not matched to a gene: 9. Germline assignment: CDR1 SGHRS and CDR2 YFSETQ. The CDR3 consists of 14 residues. CDR3 amino acids: CASSPGTGRAGYTF. Here the CDR3 DNA reads TGCGCCAGCAGCCCGGGGACAGGACGGGCTGGCTACACCTTC.

The rearrangement links TRBV2 to TRBJ1-1; D uncertain. This CDR3 has 14 amino acids. In germline, CDR1 is SNHLY, CDR2 FYNNEI. Trimming pared 3 bases from V and 1 base from J, leaving 9 bases between. In DNA, the CDR3 is TGTGCCAGCAGTGACCGCCGACAGAACACTGAAGCTTTCTTT. Amino acids: CASSDRRQNTEAFF.

The V call is TRBV19, the J call TRBJ1-5, with D maybe TRBD1 (6 bases). CDR3 length: 12 residues. Germline CDR1 reads LNHDA; CDR2 reads SQIVND (reference sequence). With 5 bases removed from V and 5 bases from J, the gap between germline ends came to 7 bases. The CDR3 region has the DNA TGTGCCAGTAGTTACAGGGATCAGCCCCAGCATTTT. Translating it yields CASSYRDQPQHF.

The V call is TRBV6-2 or TRBV6-3, the J call TRBJ2-1, with TRBD1 identical over 8 bases. J gave up 8 bases and V 4 bases, and 10 bases lay outside the gene matches. The CDR3 contains 15 residues. Germline loops: CDR1 MNHEY, CDR2 SVGEGT. The CDR3 is CASSSPRQTGDEQFF. The CDR3 DNA reads as TGTGCCAGCAGTTCCCCCCGTCAGACAGGGGATGAGCAGTTCTTC.

The chain is built from TRBV7-9 and TRBJ2-1; 9 positions agree with TRBD1. J was trimmed by 7 bases and V by 5 bases; bases with no gene match: 6. The CDR3 is 14 residues long. Per the germline V gene, CDR1 is SEHNR and CDR2 is FQNEAQ (reference sequence). CDR3 residues: CASSQPDRGNEQFF. CDR3 bases: TGTGCCAGCAGCCAACCCGACAGGGGGAATGAGCAGTTCTTC.

This clone appeared a single time. The junction departs from the called germline gene at one end, perhaps through a read error. This chain links TRBV19 with TRBJ2-1, with 9 nucleotides matching TRBD1. The germline gives CDR1 LNHDA, CDR2 SQIVND (reference sequence). This CDR3 contains 16 residues. As DNA, the CDR3 is TGTGCCAGTAGTTTAGACAGGGGGAGCTCCTACAATGAGCAGTTCTTC. The encoded protein is CASSLDRGSSYNEQFF.

The chain employs TRBV6-5 and TRBJ2-2; D is unclear. Germline V lookup: CDR1 MNHEY, CDR2 SVGAGI. There are 13 residues in the CDR3. V lost 6 bases and J lost 5, with 10 bases in between. The CDR3 sequence is CASSPGETGELFF. In DNA, the CDR3 is TGTGCCAGCAGCCCAGGTGAAACCGGGGAGCTGTTTTTT.

The chain combines TRBV10-3 with TRBJ1-6, with 8 bases aligning to TRBD1. The V segment lost 4 bases and the J segment 7 bases; nucleotides outside the gene matches: 6. The CDR3 runs to 15 residues. Germline values: CDR1 ENHRY, CDR2 SYGVKD. The CDR3 DNA is TGTGCCATCAGTGCACAGGGGGACAAAAATTCACCCCTCCACTTT. It yields the protein CAISAQGDKNSPLHF.

J is TRBJ2-3 and V is TRBV3-1 (or the pseudogene TRBV3-2); 11 nucleotides match TRBD2. The CDR3 extends over 16 amino acids. Germline trimming cut 6 bases from V and 0 bases from J; bases unmatched to any gene: 5. Germline V CDR1 and CDR2: LGHDT, YNNKEL (reference sequence). The CDR3 DNA reads as TGTGCCAGCAGTTCCCTAGCGGGGGGAAGCACAGATACGCAGTATTTT. Protein sequence: CASSSLAGGSTDTQYF.

The chain carries TRBV5-1 and TRBJ2-1, with D unresolved. V was clipped by 0 bases and J by 2 bases, with 9 bases between them. The CDR3 length is 15 residues. CDR1 is SGHRS, CDR2 YFSETQ, per germline. This chain's CDR3 is CASSLAEAPYNEQFF. The CDR3 bases are TGCGCCAGCAGCTTGGCTGAGGCCCCCTACAATGAGCAGTTCTTC.

V and J are TRBV6-2 or TRBV6-3 and TRBJ1-2; D call uncertain. The CDR3 has 12 amino acids. The V end lost 3 bases, the J end lost 4 bases, and 6 bases lay between the germline ends. Germline V gene data show CDR1 as MNHEY and CDR2 as SVGEGT. The DNA for the CDR3 is TGTGCCAGCAGTTATCTTCCCTATGGCTACACCTTC. Translation gives CASSYLPYGYTF.

The chain recombines TRBV5-4 with TRBJ2-7; 10 bases map to TRBD1. Germline V gene sequence: CDR1 SGHNT, CDR2 YYREEE (reference sequence). This CDR3 region has 15 residues. The ends lost 0 bases at V and 6 bases at J; junction bases unmatched: 6. The CDR3 reads CASSLGGTGDFEQYF. The CDR3 DNA sequence: TGTGCCAGCAGCTTGGGCGGGACAGGGGACTTCGAGCAGTACTTC. Looking up the rest from reference TRBV5-4 and TRBJ2-7 gives the full variable domain: ETGVTQSPTHLIKTRGQQVTLRCSSQSGHNTVSWYQQALGQGPQFIFQYYREEENGRGNFPPRFSGLQFPNYSSELNVNALELDDSALYLCASSLGGTGDFEQYFGPGTRLTVT.

V gene TRBV5-4 combines with J gene TRBJ1-2; tentative D call: TRBD1 (5 bases). This CDR3 comprises 15 residues. V was clipped by 1 base and J by 8 bases, with 18 bases between them. Germline V lookup: CDR1 SGHNT, CDR2 YYREEE (reference sequence). The DNA of the CDR3 is TGTGCCAGCAGCTTGTTCGGGGGTTTAAGGTTCGGCTACACCTTC. Protein product: CASSLFGGLRFGYTF.

The rearrangement links TRBV20-1 to TRBJ2-7, with 10 bases identical to TRBD2. Looked up from germline, CDR1 is DFQATT and CDR2 is SNEGSKA (reference sequence). The CDR3 has 14 residues. The ends lost 3 bases at V and 6 bases at J; junction bases unmatched: 8. The CDR3 reads CSASVLAGVGEQYF. The CDR3 DNA follows: TGCAGTGCTAGTGTCCTAGCGGGGGTAGGCGAGCAGTACTTC.

The chain employs TRBV4-1 and TRBJ2-7, with a possible D match to TRBD2 (5 bases). Looked up from germline, CDR1 is MGHRA and CDR2 is YSYEKL. Trimming shortened V by 1 base and J by 2 bases, and 12 bases separated the two germline ends. This CDR3 spans 15 amino acids. Here the CDR3 DNA reads TGCGCCAGCAGCCAAGTCCTAGCAGGCACCTACGAGCAGTACTTC. Its translation is CASSQVLAGTYEQYF.

The chain carries TRBV28 and TRBJ2-7, with TRBD1 identical over 8 bases. CDR1 is MDHEN, CDR2 SYDVKM, per germline. Unmatched junction bases numbered 12, after V lost 3 bases and J lost 2 bases. CDR3 length equals 17 residues. For the CDR3, the DNA is TGTGCCAGCAGTTTTTGGACAGGGCCCTCCCGCCCCTACGAGCAGTACTTC. Its protein is CASSFWTGPSRPYEQYF.

This clone was observed once. The rearrangement uses TRBV6-5 and TRBJ2-7; a weak D match, TRBD2 (6 bases). V lost 7 bases and J 10 bases, leaving 20 bases between the germline ends. The CDR3 is 13 amino acids. Germline V CDR1 and CDR2: MNHEY, SVGAGI. The CDR3 reads CASTPEGRSIQYF. The CDR3 bases are TGTGCCAGCACACCAGAGGGGAGGTCAATTCAGTACTTC.